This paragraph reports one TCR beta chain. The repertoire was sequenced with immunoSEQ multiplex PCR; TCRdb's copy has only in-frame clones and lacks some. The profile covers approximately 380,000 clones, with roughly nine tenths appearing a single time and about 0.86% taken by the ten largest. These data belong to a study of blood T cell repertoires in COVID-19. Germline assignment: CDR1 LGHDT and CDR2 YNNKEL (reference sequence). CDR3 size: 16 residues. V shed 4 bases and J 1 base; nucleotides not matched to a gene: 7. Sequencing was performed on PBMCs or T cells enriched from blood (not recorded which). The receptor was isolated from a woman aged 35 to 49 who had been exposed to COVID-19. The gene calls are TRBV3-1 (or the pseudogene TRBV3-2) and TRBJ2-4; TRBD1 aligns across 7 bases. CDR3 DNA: TGTGCCAGCAGCCTTCGGACAGGAAGGGCCAAAAACATTCAGTACTTC. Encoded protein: CASSLRTGRAKNIQYF.